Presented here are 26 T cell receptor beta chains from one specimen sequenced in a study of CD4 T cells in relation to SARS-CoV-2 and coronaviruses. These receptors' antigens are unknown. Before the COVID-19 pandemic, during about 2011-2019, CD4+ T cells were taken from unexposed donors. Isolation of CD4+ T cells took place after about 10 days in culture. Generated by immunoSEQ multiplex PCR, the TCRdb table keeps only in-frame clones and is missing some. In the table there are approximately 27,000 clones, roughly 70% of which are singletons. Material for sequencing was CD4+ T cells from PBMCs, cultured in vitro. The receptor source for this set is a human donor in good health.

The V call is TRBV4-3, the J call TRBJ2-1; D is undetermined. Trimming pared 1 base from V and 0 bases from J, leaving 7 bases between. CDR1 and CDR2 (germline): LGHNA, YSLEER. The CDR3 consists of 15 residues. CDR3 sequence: CASSQGASSYNEQFF. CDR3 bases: TGCGCCAGCAGCCAAGGAGCGAGCTCCTACAATGAGCAGTTCTTC.

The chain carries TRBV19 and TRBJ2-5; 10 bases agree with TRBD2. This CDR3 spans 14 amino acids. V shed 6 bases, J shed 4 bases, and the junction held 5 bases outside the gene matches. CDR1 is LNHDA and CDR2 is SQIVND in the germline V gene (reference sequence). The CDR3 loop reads CASSLGLAAETQYF. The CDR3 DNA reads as TGTGCCAGTAGCTTAGGACTAGCGGCAGAGACCCAGTACTTC.

The CDR3 here is CASSLITGTAGEQFF. The CDR3 DNA reads TGTGCCAGCAGCTTAATAACTGGGACAGCGGGTGAGCAGTTCTTC. The chain has TRBV7-3 and TRBJ2-1; D is perhaps TRBD1 (7 bases). CDR1 SGHTA and CDR2 FQGTGA come from the germline V gene. V shed 1 base and J shed 9 bases, with 16 bases lying between them. This CDR3 spans 15 amino acids.

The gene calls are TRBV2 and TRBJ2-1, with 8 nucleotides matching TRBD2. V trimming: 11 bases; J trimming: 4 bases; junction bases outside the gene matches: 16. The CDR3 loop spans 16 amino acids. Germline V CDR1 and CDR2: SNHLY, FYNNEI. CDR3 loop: CAGGGKGKRGYNEQFF. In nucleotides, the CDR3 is TGTGCCGGGGGGGGGAAGGGGAAGCGGGGGTACAATGAGCAGTTCTTC.

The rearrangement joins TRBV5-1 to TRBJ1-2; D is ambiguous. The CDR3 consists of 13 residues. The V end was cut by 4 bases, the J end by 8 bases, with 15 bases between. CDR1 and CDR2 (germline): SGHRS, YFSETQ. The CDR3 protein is CASSLDPGSGYTF. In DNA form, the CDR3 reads TGCGCCAGCAGCCTGGATCCGGGGTCGGGCTACACCTTC.

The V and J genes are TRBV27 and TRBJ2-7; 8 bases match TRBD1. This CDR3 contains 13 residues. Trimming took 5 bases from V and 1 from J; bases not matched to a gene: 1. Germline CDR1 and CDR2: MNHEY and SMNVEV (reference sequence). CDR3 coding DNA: TGTGCCAGCAGTCGACAGGGGTCCTACGAGCAGTACTTC. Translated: CASSRQGSYEQYF.

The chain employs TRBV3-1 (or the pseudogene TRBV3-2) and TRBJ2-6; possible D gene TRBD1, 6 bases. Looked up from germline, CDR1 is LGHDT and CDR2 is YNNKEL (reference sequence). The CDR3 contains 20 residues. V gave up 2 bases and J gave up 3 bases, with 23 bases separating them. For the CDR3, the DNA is TGTGCCAGCAGCCAACGGCCGACGGGACAAGGGAAGGGTGGGGCCAACGTCCTGACTTTC. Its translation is CASSQRPTGQGKGGANVLTF.

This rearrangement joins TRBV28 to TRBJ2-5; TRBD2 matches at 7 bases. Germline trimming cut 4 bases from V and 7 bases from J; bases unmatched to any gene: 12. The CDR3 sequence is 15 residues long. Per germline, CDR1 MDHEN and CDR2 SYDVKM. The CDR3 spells CASSSPGGPEGTQYF. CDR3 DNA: TGTGCCAGCAGTTCCCCGGGGGGTCCCGAAGGGACCCAGTACTTC.

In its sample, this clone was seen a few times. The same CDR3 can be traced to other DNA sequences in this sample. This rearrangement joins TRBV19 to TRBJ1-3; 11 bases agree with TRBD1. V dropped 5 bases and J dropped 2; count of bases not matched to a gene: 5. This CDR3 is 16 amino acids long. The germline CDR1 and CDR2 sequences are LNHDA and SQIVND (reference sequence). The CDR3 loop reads CASSPGTGGTGNTIYF. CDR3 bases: TGTGCCAGTAGTCCCGGGACAGGGGGAACTGGAAACACCATATATTTT.

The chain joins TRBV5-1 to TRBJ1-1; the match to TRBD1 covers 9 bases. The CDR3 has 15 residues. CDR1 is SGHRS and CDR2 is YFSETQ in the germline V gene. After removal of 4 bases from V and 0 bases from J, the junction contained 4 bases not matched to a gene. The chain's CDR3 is CASSPGQGLNTEAFF. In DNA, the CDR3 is TGCGCCAGCAGCCCGGGACAGGGCTTGAACACTGAAGCTTTCTTT.

The CDR3 spells CASSEALVNSPLHF. In DNA form, the CDR3 reads TGTGCCAGCAGTGAAGCACTAGTTAATTCACCCCTCCACTTT. The genes are TRBV2 and TRBJ1-6; D is unresolved. Germline CDR1 SNHLY, CDR2 FYNNEI. The CDR3 is 14 residues long. The ends were cut back, 0 bases at V and 6 bases at J, with 6 bases in the middle. Filled out from reference TRBV2 and TRBJ1-6, the complete variable domain reads EPEVTQTPSHQVTQMGQEVILRCVPISNHLYFYWYRQILGQKVEFLVSFYNNEISEKSEIFDDQFSVERPDGSNFTLKIRSTKLEDSAMYFCASSEALVNSPLHFGNGTRLTVT.

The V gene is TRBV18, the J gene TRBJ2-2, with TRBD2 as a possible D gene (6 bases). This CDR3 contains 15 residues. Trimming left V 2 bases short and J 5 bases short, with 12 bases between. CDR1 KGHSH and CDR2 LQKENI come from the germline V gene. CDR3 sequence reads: CASSPLSEGTGELFF. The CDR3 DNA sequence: TGTGCCAGCTCACCATTGTCGGAGGGAACCGGGGAGCTGTTTTTT.

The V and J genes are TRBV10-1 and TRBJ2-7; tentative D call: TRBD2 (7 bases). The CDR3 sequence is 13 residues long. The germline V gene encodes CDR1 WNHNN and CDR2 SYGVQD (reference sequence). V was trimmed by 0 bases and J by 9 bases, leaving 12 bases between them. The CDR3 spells CASSESGGLAQYF. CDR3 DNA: TGCGCCAGCAGTGAGTCGGGGGGGCTGGCGCAGTACTTC.

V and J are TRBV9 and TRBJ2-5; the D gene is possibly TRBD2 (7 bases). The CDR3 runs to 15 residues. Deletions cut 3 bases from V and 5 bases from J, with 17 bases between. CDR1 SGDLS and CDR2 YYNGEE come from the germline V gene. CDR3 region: CASSETPGGRETQYF. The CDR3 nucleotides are TGTGCCAGCAGCGAGACCCCCGGGGGGCGGGAGACCCAGTACTTC.

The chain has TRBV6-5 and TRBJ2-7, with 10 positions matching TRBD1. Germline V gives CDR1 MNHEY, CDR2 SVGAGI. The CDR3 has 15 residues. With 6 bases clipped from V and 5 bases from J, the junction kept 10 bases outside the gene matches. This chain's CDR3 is CASSRDRGRWNEQYF. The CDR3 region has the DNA TGTGCCAGCAGCCGAGACAGGGGGCGCTGGAACGAGCAGTACTTC.

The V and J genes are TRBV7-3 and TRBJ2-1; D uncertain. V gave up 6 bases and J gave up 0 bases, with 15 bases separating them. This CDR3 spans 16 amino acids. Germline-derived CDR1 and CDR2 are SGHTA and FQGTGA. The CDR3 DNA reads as TGTGCCAGCAGTTCTGGGAACCCGGGCTCCTACAATGAGCAGTTCTTC. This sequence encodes CASSSGNPGSYNEQFF. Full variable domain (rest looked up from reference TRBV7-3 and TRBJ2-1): GAGVSQTPSNKVTEKGKYVELRCDPISGHTALYWYRQSLGQGPEFLIYFQGTGAADDSGLPNDRFFAVRPEGSVSTLKIQRTERGDSAVYLCASSSGNPGSYNEQFFGPGTRLTVL.

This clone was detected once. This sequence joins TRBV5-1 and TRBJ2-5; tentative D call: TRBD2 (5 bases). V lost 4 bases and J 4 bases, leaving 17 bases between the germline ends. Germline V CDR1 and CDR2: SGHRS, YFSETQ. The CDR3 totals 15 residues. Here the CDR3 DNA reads TGCGCCAGCAGCCCCCTGGAGGCCAGCGGAGAGACCCAGTACTTC. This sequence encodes CASSPLEASGETQYF.

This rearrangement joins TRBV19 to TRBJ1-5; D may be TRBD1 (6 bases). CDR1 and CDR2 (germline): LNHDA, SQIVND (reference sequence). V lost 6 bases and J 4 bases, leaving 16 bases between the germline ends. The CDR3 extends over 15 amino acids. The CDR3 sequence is CASSPGGAENQPQHF. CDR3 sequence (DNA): TGTGCCAGTAGCCCGGGGGGGGCAGAAAATCAGCCCCAGCATTTT.

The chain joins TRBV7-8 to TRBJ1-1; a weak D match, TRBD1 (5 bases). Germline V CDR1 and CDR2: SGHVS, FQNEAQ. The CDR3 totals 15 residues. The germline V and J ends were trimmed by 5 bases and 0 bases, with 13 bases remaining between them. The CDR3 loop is CASSPPDTLNTEAFF. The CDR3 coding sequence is TGTGCCAGCAGCCCCCCGGACACCCTGAACACTGAAGCTTTCTTT.

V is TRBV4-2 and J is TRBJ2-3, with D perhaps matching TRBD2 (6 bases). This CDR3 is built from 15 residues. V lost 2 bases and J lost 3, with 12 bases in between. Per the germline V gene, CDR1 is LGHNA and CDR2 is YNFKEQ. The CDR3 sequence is CASSQSGGKTDTQYF. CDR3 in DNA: TGTGCCAGCAGCCAAAGCGGCGGGAAGACAGATACGCAGTATTTT.

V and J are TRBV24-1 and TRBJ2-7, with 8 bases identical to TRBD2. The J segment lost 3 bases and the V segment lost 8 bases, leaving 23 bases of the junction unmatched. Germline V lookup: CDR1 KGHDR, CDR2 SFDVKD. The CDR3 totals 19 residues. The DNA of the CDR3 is TGTGCCACCACCAAACCCCGGGAGGGCCACACTCCGTCCTACTACGAGCAGTACTTC. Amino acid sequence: CATTKPREGHTPSYYEQYF.

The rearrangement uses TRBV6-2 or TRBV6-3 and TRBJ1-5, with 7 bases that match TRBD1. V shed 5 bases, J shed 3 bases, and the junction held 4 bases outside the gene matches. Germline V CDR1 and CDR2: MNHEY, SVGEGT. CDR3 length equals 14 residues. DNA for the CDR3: TGTGCCAGCAGTCGCCAGGGGGTCAATCAGCCCCAGCATTTT. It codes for CASSRQGVNQPQHF.

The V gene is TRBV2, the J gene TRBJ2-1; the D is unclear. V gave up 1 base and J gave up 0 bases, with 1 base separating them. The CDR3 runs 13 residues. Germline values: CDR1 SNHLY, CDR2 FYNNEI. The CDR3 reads CASSEDSYNEQFF. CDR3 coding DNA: TGTGCCAGCAGTGAAGACTCCTACAATGAGCAGTTCTTC.

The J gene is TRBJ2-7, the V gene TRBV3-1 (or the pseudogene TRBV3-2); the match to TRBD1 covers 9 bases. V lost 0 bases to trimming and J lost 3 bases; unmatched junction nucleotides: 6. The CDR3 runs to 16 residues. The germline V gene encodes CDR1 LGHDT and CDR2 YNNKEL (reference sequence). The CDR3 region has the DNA TGTGCCAGCAGCCAAGAGGGACAGGGCGCTGACTACGAGCAGTACTTC. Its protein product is CASSQEGQGADYEQYF.

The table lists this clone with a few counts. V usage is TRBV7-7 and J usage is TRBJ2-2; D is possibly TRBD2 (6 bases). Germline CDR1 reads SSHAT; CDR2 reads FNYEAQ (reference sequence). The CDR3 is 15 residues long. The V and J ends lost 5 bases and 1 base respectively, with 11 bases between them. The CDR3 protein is CASSPRGVNTGELFF. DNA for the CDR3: TGTGCCAGCAGCCCGCGGGGCGTGAACACCGGGGAGCTGTTTTTT.

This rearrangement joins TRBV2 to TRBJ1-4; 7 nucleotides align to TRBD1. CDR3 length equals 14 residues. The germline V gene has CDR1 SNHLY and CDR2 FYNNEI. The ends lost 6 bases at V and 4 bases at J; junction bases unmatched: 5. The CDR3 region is CASRETGLNEKLFF. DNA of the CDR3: TGTGCCAGCAGAGAGACAGGGCTTAATGAAAAACTGTTTTTT.